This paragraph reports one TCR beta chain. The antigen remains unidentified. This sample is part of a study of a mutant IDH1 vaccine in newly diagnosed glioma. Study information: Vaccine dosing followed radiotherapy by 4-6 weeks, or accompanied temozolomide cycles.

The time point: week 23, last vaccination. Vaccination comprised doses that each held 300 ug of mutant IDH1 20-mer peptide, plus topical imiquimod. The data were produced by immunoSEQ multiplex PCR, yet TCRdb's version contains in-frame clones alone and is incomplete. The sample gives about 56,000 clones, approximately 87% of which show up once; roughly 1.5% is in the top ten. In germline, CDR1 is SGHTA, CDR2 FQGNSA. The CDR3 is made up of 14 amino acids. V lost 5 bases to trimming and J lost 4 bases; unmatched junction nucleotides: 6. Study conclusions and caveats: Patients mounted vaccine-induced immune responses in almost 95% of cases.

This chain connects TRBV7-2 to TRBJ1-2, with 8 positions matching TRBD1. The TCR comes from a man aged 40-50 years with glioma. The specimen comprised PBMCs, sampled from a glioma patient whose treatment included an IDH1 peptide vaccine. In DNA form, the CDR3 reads TGTGCCAGCAGCGAAGCACAGGGGGGCTATGGCTACACCTTC. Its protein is CASSEAQGGYGYTF.